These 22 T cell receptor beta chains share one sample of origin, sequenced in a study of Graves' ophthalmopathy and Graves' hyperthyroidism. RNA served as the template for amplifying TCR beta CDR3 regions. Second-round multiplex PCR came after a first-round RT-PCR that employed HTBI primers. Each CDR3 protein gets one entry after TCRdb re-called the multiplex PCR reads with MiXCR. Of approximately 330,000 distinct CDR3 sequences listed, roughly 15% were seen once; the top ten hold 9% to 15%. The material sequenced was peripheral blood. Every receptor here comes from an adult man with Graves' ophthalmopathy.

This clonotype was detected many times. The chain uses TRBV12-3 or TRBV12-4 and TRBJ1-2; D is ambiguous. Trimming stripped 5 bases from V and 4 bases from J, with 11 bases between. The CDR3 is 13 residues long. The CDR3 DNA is TGTGCCAGCAGTCTATCCACCCCCTATGGCTACACCTTC. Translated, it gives CASSLSTPYGYTF.

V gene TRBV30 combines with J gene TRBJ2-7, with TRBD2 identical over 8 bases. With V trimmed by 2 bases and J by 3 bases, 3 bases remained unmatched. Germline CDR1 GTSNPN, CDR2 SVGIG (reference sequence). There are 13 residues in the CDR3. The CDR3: CAWSSGGGYEQYF. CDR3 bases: TGTGCCTGGAGTTCGGGGGGGGGCTACGAGCAGTACTTC.

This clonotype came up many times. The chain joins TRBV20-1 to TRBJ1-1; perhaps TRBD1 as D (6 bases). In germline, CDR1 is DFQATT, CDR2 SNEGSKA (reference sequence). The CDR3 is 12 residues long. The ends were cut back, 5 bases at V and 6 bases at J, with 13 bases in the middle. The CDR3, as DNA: TGCAGTGCTCCAGCAGGGGAGGCTGAAGCTTTCTTT. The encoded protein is CSAPAGEAEAFF.

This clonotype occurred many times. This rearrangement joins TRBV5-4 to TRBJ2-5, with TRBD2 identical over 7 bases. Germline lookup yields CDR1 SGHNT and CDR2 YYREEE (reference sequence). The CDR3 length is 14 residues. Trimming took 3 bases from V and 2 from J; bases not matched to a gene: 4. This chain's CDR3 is CASSSPGGQETQYF. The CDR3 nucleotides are TGTGCCAGCAGCTCCCCGGGGGGACAAGAGACCCAGTACTTC.

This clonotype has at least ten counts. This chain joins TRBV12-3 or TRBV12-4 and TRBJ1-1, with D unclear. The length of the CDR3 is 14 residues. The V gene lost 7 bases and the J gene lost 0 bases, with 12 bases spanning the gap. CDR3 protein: CASILREMNTEAFF. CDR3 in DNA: TGTGCCAGCATCCTCCGGGAGATGAACACTGAAGCTTTCTTT.

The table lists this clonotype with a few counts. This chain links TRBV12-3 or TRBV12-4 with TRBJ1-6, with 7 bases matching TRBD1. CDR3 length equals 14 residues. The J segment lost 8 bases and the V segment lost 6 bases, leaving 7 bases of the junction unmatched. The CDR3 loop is CASRTTGLDSPLHF. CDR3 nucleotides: TGTGCCAGCAGAACGACAGGGTTGGATTCACCCCTCCACTTT.

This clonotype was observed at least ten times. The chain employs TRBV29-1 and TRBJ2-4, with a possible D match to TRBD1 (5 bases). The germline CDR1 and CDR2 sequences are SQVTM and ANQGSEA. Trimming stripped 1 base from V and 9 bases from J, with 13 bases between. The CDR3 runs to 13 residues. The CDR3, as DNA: TGCAGCGTTGAAGGTGGCCATAGGGGCATTCAGTACTTC. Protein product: CSVEGGHRGIQYF.

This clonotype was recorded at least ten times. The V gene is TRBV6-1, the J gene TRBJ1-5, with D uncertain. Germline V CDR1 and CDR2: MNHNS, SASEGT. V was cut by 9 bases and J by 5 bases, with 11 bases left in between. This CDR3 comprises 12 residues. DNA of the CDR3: TGTGCCAGTAAGACCGCCGATCAGCCCCAGCATTTT. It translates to CASKTADQPQHF.

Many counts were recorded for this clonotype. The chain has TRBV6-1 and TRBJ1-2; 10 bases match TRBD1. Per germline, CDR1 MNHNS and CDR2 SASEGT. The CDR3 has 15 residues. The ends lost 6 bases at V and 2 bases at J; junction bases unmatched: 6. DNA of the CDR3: TGTGCCAGCAGCTCCGGACAGGGGGAAAACTATGGCTACACCTTC. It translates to CASSSGQGENYGYTF.

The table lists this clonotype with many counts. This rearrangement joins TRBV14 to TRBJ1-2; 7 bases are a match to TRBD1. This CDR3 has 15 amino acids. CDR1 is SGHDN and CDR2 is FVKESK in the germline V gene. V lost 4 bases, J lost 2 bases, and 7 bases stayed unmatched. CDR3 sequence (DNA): TGTGCCAGCAGCCGGGCCGGGACAGCAAACTATGGCTACACCTTC. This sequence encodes CASSRAGTANYGYTF.

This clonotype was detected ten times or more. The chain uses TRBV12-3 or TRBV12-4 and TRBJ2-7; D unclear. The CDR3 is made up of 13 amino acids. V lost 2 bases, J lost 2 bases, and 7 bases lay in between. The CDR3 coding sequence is TGTGCCAGCAGTTTACACGACCCCTACGAGCAGTACTTC. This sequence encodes CASSLHDPYEQYF.

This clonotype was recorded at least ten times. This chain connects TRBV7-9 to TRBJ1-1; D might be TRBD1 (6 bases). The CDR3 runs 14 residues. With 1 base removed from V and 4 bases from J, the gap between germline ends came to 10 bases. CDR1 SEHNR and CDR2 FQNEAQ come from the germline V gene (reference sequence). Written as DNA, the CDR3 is TGTGCCAGCAGCTTAGTACTAGGGGGCACTGAAGCTTTCTTT. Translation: CASSLVLGGTEAFF.

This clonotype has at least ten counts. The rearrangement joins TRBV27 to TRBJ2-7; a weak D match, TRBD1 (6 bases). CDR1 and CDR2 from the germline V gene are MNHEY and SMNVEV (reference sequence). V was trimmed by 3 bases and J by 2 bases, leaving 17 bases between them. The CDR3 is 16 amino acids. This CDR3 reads CASSFSVQGSPYEQYF. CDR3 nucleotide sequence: TGTGCCAGCAGTTTTTCTGTGCAGGGGTCTCCCTACGAGCAGTACTTC.

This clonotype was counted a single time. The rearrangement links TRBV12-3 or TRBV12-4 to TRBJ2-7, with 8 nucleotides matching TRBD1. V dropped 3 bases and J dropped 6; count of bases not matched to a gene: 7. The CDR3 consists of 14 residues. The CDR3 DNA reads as TGTGCCAGCAGTTTTGAGACAGGGGCTATCGAGCAGTACTTC. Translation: CASSFETGAIEQYF.

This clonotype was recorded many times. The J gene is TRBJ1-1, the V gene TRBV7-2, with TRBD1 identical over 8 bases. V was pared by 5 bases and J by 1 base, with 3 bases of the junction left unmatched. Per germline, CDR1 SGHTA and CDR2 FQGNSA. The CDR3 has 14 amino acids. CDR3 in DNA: TGTGCCAGCAGCCGACAGGGGTGGAACACTGAAGCTTTCTTT. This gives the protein CASSRQGWNTEAFF. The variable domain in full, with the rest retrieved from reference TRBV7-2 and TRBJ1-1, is GAGVSQSPSNKVTEKGKDVELRCDPISGHTALYWYRQSLGQGLEFLIYFQGNSAPDKSGLPSDRFSAERTGGSVSTLTIQRTQQEDSAVYLCASSRQGWNTEAFFGQGTRLTVV.

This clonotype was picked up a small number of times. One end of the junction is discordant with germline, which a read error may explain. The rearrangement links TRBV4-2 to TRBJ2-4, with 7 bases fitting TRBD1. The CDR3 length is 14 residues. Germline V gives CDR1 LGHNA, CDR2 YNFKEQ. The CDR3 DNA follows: TGTGCCAGCAGCCAGCTTACAGGGGAAAACGTTCAGTACTTC. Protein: CASSQLTGENVQYF.

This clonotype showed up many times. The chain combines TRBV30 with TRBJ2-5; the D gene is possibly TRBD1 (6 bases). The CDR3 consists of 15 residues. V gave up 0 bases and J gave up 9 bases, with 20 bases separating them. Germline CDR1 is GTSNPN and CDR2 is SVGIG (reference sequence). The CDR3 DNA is TGTGCCTGGAGTGTCCAGGCAGGGGCCCGATCCGCCCAGTACTTC. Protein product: CAWSVQAGARSAQYF.

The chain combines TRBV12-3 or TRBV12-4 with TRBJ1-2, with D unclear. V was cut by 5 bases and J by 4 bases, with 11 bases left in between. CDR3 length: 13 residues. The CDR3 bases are TGTGCCAGCAGTCCACGGGTGGCCTATGGCTACACCTTC. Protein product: CASSPRVAYGYTF.

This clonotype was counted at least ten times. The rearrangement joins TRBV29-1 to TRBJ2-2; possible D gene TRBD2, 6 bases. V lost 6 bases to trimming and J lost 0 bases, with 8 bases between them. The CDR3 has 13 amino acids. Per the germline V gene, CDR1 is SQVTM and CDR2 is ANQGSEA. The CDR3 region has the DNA TGCAGCGTCGGGGGAGCGAACACCGGGGAGCTGTTTTTT. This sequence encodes CSVGGANTGELFF.

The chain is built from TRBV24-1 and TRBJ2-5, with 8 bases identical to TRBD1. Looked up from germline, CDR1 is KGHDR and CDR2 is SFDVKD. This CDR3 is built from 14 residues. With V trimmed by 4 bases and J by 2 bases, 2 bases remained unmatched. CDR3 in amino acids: CATSEGDRQETQYF. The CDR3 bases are TGTGCCACCAGTGAGGGGGACAGGCAAGAGACCCAGTACTTC.

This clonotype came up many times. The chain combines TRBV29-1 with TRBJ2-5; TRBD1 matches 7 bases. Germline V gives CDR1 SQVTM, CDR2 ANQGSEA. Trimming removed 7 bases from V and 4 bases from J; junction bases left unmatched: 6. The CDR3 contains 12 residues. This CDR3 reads CSGHRGRETQYF. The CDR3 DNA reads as TGCAGCGGACACAGGGGACGAGAGACCCAGTACTTC.

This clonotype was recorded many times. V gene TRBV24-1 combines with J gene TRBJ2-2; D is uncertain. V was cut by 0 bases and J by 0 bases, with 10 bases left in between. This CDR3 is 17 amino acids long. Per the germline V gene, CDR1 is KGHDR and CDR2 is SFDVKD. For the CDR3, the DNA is TGTGCCACCAGTGATTTGCTTCCTTCTACGAACACCGGGGAGCTGTTTTTT. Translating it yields CATSDLLPSTNTGELFF.